A single sample is the source of the 10 T cell receptor beta chains below, sequenced in a study of blood T cell repertoires in COVID-19. Sequenced by immunoSEQ multiplex PCR; TCRdb stores in-frame clones only, minus some. The table shows roughly 100,000 clones, with roughly four fifths occurring only once. The sample was peripheral blood. These receptors were collected from a man aged 80 or over with COVID-19, enrolled during active disease.

This chain joins TRBV19 and TRBJ1-1; tentative D call: TRBD1 (5 bases). V lost 2 bases to trimming and J lost 7 bases, with 17 bases between them. The CDR3 totals 15 residues. Germline CDR1 LNHDA, CDR2 SQIVND (reference sequence). This CDR3 reads CASSIISRGGGEAFF. The CDR3, as DNA: TGTGCCAGTAGTATAATCTCCCGCGGGGGGGGTGAAGCTTTCTTT.

The chain carries TRBV11-2 and TRBJ1-2; D is unclear. The CDR3 consists of 13 residues. Germline lookup yields CDR1 SGHAT and CDR2 FQNNGV. V was clipped by 4 bases and J by 0 bases, with 6 bases between them. Written as DNA, the CDR3 is TGTGCCAGCAGCTCCTACCCTAACTATGGCTACACCTTC. Its protein is CASSSYPNYGYTF.

The chain joins TRBV9 to TRBJ2-2, with D perhaps matching TRBD1 (6 bases). V shed 2 bases and J shed 1 base, with 12 bases lying between them. Germline CDR1 SGDLS, CDR2 YYNGEE. This CDR3 contains 16 residues. Written as DNA, the CDR3 is TGTGCCAGCAGCGTTCTAGGGGGAAGGAACACCGGGGAGCTGTTTTTT. This sequence encodes CASSVLGGRNTGELFF.

The CDR3 region has the DNA TGTGCCAGCAGTTTGGCTACAGGGCGAGGCTACACCTTC. This encodes CASSLATGRGYTF. The gene calls are TRBV28 and TRBJ1-2, with D maybe TRBD1 (6 bases). Trimming took off 3 bases at V and 8 bases at J, with 13 bases between the two ends. The CDR3 extends over 13 amino acids. Germline V gene sequence: CDR1 MDHEN, CDR2 SYDVKM.

The CDR3 region has the DNA TGTGCCAGCAGCTTAAATCCAGGGGTTGGAGAGACCCAGTACTTC. Its protein product is CASSLNPGVGETQYF. The gene calls are TRBV11-3 and TRBJ2-5; D might be TRBD1 (6 bases). This CDR3 spans 15 amino acids. The V gene lost 2 bases and the J gene lost 4 bases, with 14 bases spanning the gap. Germline values: CDR1 SGHNT, CDR2 YENEEA.

This chain uses TRBV18 with TRBJ2-6; 8 bases are shared with TRBD1. This CDR3 is built from 20 residues. Germline CDR1 KGHSH, CDR2 LQKENI. Germline trimming cut 2 bases from V and 3 bases from J; bases unmatched to any gene: 15. CDR3 amino acids: CASSPGLADRGFFGANVLTF. The CDR3 nucleotides are TGTGCCAGCTCACCAGGTTTAGCCGACAGGGGATTTTTTGGGGCCAACGTCCTGACTTTC.

This clone appeared once. A single base separates this from a much larger clone, so it may be a read error. The rearrangement joins TRBV27 to TRBJ1-2, with 7 positions matching TRBD1. The V gene end was trimmed by 5 bases and the J gene end by 4 bases; junction bases not matched to a gene: 4. The germline gives CDR1 MNHEY, CDR2 SMNVEV (reference sequence). There are 13 residues in the CDR3. In DNA form, the CDR3 reads TGTGCCAGCAGTCGACAGGGTGGCTATGGCTACACCTTC. It translates to CASSRQGGYGYTF.

The chain recombines TRBV19 with TRBJ1-1; 8 bases line up with TRBD1. Trimming removed 9 bases from V and 5 bases from J; junction bases left unmatched: 11. CDR1 is LNHDA, CDR2 SQIVND, per germline (reference sequence). CDR3 length equals 14 residues. This chain's CDR3 is CASAGDRGGTEAFF. CDR3 in DNA: TGTGCCAGCGCCGGCGACAGGGGAGGTACTGAAGCTTTCTTT.

J is TRBJ2-1 and V is TRBV28, with 9 bases matching TRBD1. Unmatched junction bases numbered 14, after V lost 5 bases and J lost 9 bases. Per germline, CDR1 MDHEN and CDR2 SYDVKM. The CDR3 length is 16 residues. This CDR3 reads CASSVPGQGAQAEQFF. CDR3 DNA: TGTGCCAGCAGTGTTCCGGGACAGGGCGCACAGGCTGAGCAGTTCTTC.

The rearrangement joins TRBV7-9 to TRBJ1-1; TRBD1 matches 7 bases. The CDR3 spans 13 residues. J gave up 6 bases and V 6 bases, and 7 bases lay outside the gene matches. Germline V CDR1 and CDR2: SEHNR, FQNEAQ (reference sequence). The CDR3 DNA sequence: TGTGCCAGCAGACCCGACAGGGCGTCTGAAGCTTTCTTT. Protein sequence: CASRPDRASEAFF.